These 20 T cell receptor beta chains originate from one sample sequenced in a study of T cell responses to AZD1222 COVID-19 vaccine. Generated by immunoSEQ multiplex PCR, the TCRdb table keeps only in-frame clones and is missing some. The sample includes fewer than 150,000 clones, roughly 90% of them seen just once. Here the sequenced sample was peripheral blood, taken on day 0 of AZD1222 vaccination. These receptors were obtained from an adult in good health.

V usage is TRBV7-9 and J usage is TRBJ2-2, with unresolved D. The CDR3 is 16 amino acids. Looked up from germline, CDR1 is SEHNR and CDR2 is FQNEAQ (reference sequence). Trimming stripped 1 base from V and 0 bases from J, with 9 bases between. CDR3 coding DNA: TGTGCCAGCAGCTTAGAAGGTCAGGCGAACACCGGGGAGCTGTTTTTT. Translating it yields CASSLEGQANTGELFF.

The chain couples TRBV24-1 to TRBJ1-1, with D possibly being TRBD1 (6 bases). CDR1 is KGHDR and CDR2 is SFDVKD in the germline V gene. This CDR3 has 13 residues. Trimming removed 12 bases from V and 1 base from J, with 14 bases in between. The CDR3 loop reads CAAGRGANTEAFF. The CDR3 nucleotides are TGTGCCGCCGGGCGGGGGGCGAACACTGAAGCTTTCTTT.

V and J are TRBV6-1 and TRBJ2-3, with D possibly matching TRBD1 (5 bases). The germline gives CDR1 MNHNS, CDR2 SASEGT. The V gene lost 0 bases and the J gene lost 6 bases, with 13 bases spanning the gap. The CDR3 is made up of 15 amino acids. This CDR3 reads CASSEATASWDTQYF. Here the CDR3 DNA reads TGTGCCAGCAGTGAAGCGACAGCTAGTTGGGATACGCAGTATTTT.

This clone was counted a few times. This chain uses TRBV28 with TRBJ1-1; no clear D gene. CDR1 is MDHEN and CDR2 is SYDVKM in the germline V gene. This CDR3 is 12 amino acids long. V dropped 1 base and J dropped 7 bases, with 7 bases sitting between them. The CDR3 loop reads CASSLFSYEAFF. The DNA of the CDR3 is TGTGCCAGCAGTTTATTCTCGTATGAAGCTTTCTTT.

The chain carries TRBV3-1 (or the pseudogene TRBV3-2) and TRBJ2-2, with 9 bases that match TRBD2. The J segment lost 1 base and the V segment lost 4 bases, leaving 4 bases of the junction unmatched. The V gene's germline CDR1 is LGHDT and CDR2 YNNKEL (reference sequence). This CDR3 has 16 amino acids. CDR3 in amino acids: CASSRETSGNTGELFF. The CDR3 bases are TGTGCCAGCAGCCGAGAGACTAGCGGGAACACCGGGGAGCTGTTTTTT.

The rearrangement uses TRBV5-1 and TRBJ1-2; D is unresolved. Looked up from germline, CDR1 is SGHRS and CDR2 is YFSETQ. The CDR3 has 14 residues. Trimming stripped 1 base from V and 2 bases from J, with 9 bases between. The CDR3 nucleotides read TGCGCCAGCAGCTTGTTTGTCGACAACTATGGCTACACCTTC. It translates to CASSLFVDNYGYTF.

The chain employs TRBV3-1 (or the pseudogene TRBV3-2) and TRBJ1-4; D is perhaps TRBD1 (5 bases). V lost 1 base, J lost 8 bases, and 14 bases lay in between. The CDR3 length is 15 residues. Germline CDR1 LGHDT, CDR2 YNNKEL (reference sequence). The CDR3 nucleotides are TGTGCCAGCAGCCAAGGGACATTGGGAGGGGAAAAACTGTTTTTT. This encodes CASSQGTLGGEKLFF.

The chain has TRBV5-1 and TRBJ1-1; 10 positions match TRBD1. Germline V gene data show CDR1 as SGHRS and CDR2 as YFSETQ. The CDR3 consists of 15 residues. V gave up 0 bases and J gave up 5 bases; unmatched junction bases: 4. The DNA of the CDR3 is TGCGCCAGCAGCTTGGGGGACAGGGGAGCAACTGAAGCTTTCTTT. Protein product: CASSLGDRGATEAFF.

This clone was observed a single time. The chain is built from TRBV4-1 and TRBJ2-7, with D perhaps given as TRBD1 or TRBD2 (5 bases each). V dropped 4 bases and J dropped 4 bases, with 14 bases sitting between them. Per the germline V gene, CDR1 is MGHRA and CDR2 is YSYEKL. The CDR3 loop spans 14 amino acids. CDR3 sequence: CASSPRAGKYEQYF. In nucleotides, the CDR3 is TGCGCCAGCAGCCCGAGGGCAGGGAAATACGAGCAGTACTTC.

This CDR3 is CASSQSGTSGNEQFF. DNA of the CDR3: TGTGCCAGCAGCCAGTCCGGGACTAGCGGAAATGAGCAGTTCTTC. The gene calls are TRBV3-1 (or the pseudogene TRBV3-2) and TRBJ2-1, with TRBD2 identical over 11 bases. CDR1 and CDR2 from the germline V gene are LGHDT and YNNKEL (reference sequence). This CDR3 comprises 15 residues. Trimming at V came to 3 bases and at J to 7 bases, leaving 5 bases not matched to a gene.

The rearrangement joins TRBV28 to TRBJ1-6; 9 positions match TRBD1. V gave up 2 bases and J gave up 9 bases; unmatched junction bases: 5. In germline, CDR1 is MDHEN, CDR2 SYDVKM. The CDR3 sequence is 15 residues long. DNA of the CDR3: TGTGCCAGCAGTTTAGGACAGGGGTATCGTTCACCCCTCCACTTT. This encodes CASSLGQGYRSPLHF.

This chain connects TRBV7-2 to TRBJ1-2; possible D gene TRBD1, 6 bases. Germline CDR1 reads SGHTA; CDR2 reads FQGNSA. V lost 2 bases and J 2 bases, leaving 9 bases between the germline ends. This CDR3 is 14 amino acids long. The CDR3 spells CASSLSTGNYGYTF. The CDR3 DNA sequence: TGTGCCAGCAGCTTATCAACAGGGAACTATGGCTACACCTTC.

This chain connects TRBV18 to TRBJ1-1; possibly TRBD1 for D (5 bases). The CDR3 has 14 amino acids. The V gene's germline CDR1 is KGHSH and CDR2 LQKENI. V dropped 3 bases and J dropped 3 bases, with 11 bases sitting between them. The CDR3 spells CASSPNLGDTEAFF. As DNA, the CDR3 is TGTGCCAGCTCACCTAATTTAGGGGACACTGAAGCTTTCTTT.

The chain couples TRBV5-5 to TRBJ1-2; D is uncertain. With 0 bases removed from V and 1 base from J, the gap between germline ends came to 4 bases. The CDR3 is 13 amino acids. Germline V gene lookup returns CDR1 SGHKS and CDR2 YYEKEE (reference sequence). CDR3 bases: TGTGCCAGCAGCTTGGGCAGTAACTATGGCTACACCTTC. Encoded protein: CASSLGSNYGYTF.

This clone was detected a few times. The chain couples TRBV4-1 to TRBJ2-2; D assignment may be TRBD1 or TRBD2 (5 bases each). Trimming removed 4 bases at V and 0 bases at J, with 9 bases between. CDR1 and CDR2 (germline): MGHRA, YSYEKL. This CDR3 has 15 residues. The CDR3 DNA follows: TGCGCCAGCAGCCGTGGGGGTTCGAACACCGGGGAGCTGTTTTTT. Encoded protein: CASSRGGSNTGELFF.

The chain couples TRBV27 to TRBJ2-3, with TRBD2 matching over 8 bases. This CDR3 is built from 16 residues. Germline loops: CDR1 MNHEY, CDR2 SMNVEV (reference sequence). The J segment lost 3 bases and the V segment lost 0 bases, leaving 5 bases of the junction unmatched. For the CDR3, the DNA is TGTGCCAGCAGTTTATCTCAAAGCGGGAGTACAGATACGCAGTATTTT. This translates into CASSLSQSGSTDTQYF.

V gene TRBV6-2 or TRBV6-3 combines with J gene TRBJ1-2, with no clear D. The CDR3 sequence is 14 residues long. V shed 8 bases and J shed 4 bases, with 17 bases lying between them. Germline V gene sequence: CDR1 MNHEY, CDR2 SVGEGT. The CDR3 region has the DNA TGTGCCAGCGGCCCCCTTCTAGACGCCTATGGCTACACCTTC. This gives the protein CASGPLLDAYGYTF.

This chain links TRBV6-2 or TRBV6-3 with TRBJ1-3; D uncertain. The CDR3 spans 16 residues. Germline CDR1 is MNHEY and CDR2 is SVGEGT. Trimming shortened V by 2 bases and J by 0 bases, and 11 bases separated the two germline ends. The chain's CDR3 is CASSYRWSFSGNTIYF. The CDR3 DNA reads TGTGCCAGCAGTTACAGATGGAGCTTCTCTGGAAACACCATATATTTT.

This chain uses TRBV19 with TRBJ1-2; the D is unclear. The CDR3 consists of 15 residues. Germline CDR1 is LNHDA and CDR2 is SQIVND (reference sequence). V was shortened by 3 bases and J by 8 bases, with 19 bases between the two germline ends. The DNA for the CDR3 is TGTGCCAGTAGTATGTCTACCGGGTTAGTCGGGGGCTACACCTTC. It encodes CASSMSTGLVGGYTF.

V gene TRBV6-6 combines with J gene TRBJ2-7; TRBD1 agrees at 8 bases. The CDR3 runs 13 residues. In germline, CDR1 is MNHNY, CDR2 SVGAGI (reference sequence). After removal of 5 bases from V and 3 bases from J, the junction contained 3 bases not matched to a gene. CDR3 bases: TGTGCCAGCAGTCAAGGACAGGGCTACGAGCAGTACTTC. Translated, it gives CASSQGQGYEQYF.